The present T cell receptor (beta chain) was sequenced within a study of Ad26.COV2.S vaccination and SARS-CoV-2 variants. Assay: immunoSEQ multiplex PCR; the TCRdb copy retains only in-frame clones and omits some. In the table there are under 400,000 clones, around 86% of which are singletons. The germline CDR1 and CDR2 sequences are LNHDA and SQIVND (reference sequence). The CDR3 extends over 12 amino acids. The germline V and J ends were trimmed by 0 bases and 11 bases, with 8 bases remaining between them. The treatment: around 19 received Ad26.COV2.S at low or high dose, single or two shots; roughly five received placebo; per-sample allocation not given. The study sampled participants on day 63 after the first vaccine or placebo injection.

The TCR originated in a person aged 18-60 years who received the Ad26.COV2.S COVID-19 vaccine or a placebo. The starting material was peripheral blood, obtained in a trial of Ad26.COV2.S vaccine versus placebo. The gene calls are TRBV19 and TRBJ2-1; D unclear. The CDR3 coding sequence is TGTGCCAGTAGTATAGATCGGAACAAGCAGTTCTTC. Its translation: CASSIDRNKQFF.